This is a list of T cell receptor beta chains from one sample in a study of T-cell reconstitution after alpha-beta-depleted transplantation in children. TCRdb processed the PCR reads anew with MiXCR; each CDR3 protein has one entry. The profile shows some 500,000 distinct CDR3 sequences, about 17% of them singletons. The sample consisted of PBMCs from the stem cell graft donor, taken from the stem cell graft. These receptors all stem from a human donor who donated a stem cell graft to a child with acute lymphoblastic leukemia. The CDR3 runs from the conserved cysteine through the conserved F or W. The D gene is left open where the match is weak. Size values are once, few and many counts, or a class for expanded clones, and some rows have none.

size: NA; J: TRBJ2-5; V: TRBV18; D: NA; CDR3: CASSPQVEETQYF; DNA: TGTGCCAGCTCACCACAGGTAGAAGAGACCCAGTACTTC
size: NA; J: TRBJ1-5; V: TRBV10-2; D: TRBD1; CDR3: CASRVQGADQPQHF; DNA: TGCGCCAGCAGGGTACAGGGGGCTGATCAGCCCCAGCATTTT
size: NA; J: TRBJ2-2; V: TRBV19; D: NA; CDR3: CASSMVGDYTGEPFF; DNA: TGTGCCAGTAGTATGGTGGGAGACTACACCGGGGAGCCGTTTTTT
size: NA; J: TRBJ1-1; V: TRBV12-3/TRBV12-4; D: NA; CDR3: CASTLFRGPTEAFF; DNA: TGTGCCAGCACCCTCTTCAGGGGCCCCACTGAAGCTTTCTTT
size: NA; J: TRBJ2-1; V: TRBV2; D: TRBD1; CDR3: CASSADRGFNEQFF; DNA: TGTGCCAGCAGTGCTGACAGGGGTTTTAATGAGCAGTTCTTC
size: NA; J: TRBJ2-7; V: TRBV18; D: NA; CDR3: CASSPRPDRSYEQYF; DNA: TGTGCCAGCTCACCGCGCCCAGACCGCTCCTACGAGCAGTACTTC
size: NA; J: TRBJ2-1; V: TRBV9; D: TRBD2; CDR3: CASSVGLAGALGQFF; DNA: TGTGCCAGCAGCGTAGGACTAGCGGGAGCCCTAGGGCAGTTCTTC
size: few; J: TRBJ2-7; V: TRBV7-6; D: NA; CDR3: CASSLEPSSGYEQYF; DNA: TGTGCCAGCAGCTTAGAGCCCTCGAGCGGCTACGAGCAGTACTTC
size: few; J: TRBJ2-1; V: TRBV7-8; D: NA; CDR3: CASSSTNEQFF; DNA: TGTGCCAGCAGCTCTACCAATGAGCAGTTCTTC
size: NA; J: TRBJ1-1; V: TRBV19; D: NA; CDR3: CASRWGRGAFF; DNA: TGTGCCAGCCGCTGGGGGCGAGGAGCTTTCTTT
size: NA; J: TRBJ1-2; V: TRBV12-3/TRBV12-4; D: NA; CDR3: CASTSPGAYGYTF; DNA: TGTGCCAGCACCTCGCCAGGCGCCTATGGCTACACCTTC
size: NA; J: TRBJ2-5; V: TRBV25-1; D: NA; CDR3: CASSEYIPETKYF; DNA: TGTGCCAGCAGTGAATACATCCCCGAGACCAAGTACTTC
size: NA; J: TRBJ2-7; V: TRBV2; D: NA; CDR3: CASVYRLDEQYF; DNA: TGTGCCAGCGTGTACAGGCTCGACGAGCAGTACTTC
size: few; J: TRBJ2-3; V: TRBV12-5; D: NA; CDR3: CASGTPQGPGQQDTQYF; DNA: TGTGCTAGTGGTACGCCCCAGGGGCCAGGCCAACAGGATACGCAGTATTTT
size: NA; J: TRBJ2-1; V: TRBV20-1; D: NA; CDR3: CSAPTGRAYNEQFF; DNA: TGCAGTGCTCCGACAGGGAGGGCCTACAATGAGCAGTTCTTC
size: NA; J: TRBJ1-5; V: TRBV4-1; D: NA; CDR3: CASSQGSAWGNQPQHF; DNA: TGCGCCAGCAGCCAAGGTAGCGCTTGGGGCAATCAGCCCCAGCATTTT
size: few; J: TRBJ1-1; V: TRBV29-1; D: TRBD1; CDR3: CSVPLQGLSPKGAFF; DNA: TGCAGCGTCCCCCTACAGGGGCTATCCCCCAAGGGGGCTTTCTTT
size: NA; J: TRBJ2-1; V: TRBV20-1; D: TRBD2; CDR3: CSATGLAGGHEQFF; DNA: TGCAGTGCTACGGGACTAGCGGGAGGCCATGAGCAGTTCTTC
size: many; J: TRBJ1-3; V: TRBV12-3/TRBV12-4; D: NA; CDR3: CASSLAGSGNTIYF; DNA: TGTGCCAGCAGTTTAGCCGGGTCTGGAAACACCATATATTTT
size: few; J: TRBJ2-7; V: TRBV4-1; D: TRBD2; CDR3: CASSPQGLAGVNTYEQYF; DNA: TGCGCCAGCAGCCCTCAGGGACTAGCGGGAGTAAACACCTACGAGCAGTACTTC
size: few; J: TRBJ1-1; V: TRBV7-9; D: NA; CDR3: CASSGSLNTEAFF; DNA: TGTGCCAGCTCGGGATCCCTGAACACTGAAGCTTTCTTT
size: few; J: TRBJ2-1; V: TRBV5-5; D: NA; CDR3: CASSFTYTVLDEQFF; DNA: TGTGCCAGCAGCTTCACATATACGGTATTGGATGAGCAGTTCTTC
size: NA; J: TRBJ2-1; V: TRBV28; D: NA; CDR3: CASSTTGDPRGFF; DNA: TGTGCCAGCAGCACAACCGGGGACCCGAGGGGATTCTTC
size: NA; J: TRBJ2-7; V: TRBV5-1; D: TRBD2; CDR3: CASSTGLADVYEQYF; DNA: TGCGCCAGCAGCACCGGACTAGCGGACGTCTACGAGCAGTACTTC
size: many; J: TRBJ1-2; V: TRBV27; D: TRBD1; CDR3: CASSSPGQGDYGYTF; DNA: TGTGCCAGCAGTTCACCGGGACAGGGTGACTATGGCTACACCTTC
size: NA; J: TRBJ2-7; V: TRBV25-1; D: NA; CDR3: CASSEHGRTYEQYF; DNA: TGTGCCAGCAGTGAACATGGCAGGACCTACGAGCAGTACTTC
size: few; J: TRBJ1-1; V: TRBV25-1; D: NA; CDR3: CASDSWDTEAFF; DNA: TGTGCCAGCGACTCGTGGGACACTGAAGCTTTCTTT
size: NA; J: TRBJ2-2; V: TRBV3-1; D: TRBD2; CDR3: CASSQGLAGTGELFF; DNA: TGTGCCAGCAGCCAAGGGCTAGCGGGTACCGGGGAGCTGTTTTTT
size: few; J: TRBJ2-3; V: TRBV20-1; D: TRBD2; CDR3: CRPAGGLMRTDTQYF; DNA: TGCAGACCGGCGGGAGGGCTTATGAGGACAGATACGCAGTATTTT
size: few; J: TRBJ1-2; V: TRBV12-3/TRBV12-4; D: NA; CDR3: CASSLMGALNYGYTF; DNA: TGTGCCAGCAGTTTGATGGGGGCCCTTAACTATGGCTACACCTTC
size: NA; J: TRBJ2-2; V: TRBV5-1; D: NA; CDR3: CASSLVVETGELFF; DNA: TGCGCCAGCAGCTTGGTTGTTGAAACCGGGGAGCTGTTTTTT
size: NA; J: TRBJ2-3; V: TRBV23-1; D: NA; CDR3: CASKGLGWETRTDTQYF; DNA: TGCGCCAGCAAAGGCCTAGGGTGGGAGACCCGCACAGATACGCAGTATTTT
size: few; J: TRBJ2-3; V: TRBV5-1; D: NA; CDR3: CASSFQGGGWRGTQYF; DNA: TGCGCCAGCAGCTTCCAAGGGGGAGGATGGCGGGGTACGCAGTATTTT
size: NA; J: TRBJ2-5; V: TRBV12-3/TRBV12-4; D: TRBD2; CDR3: CASSLAGLAGAETQYF; DNA: TGTGCCAGCAGTTTAGCCGGACTAGCGGGAGCAGAGACCCAGTACTTC
size: many; J: TRBJ2-3; V: TRBV4-1; D: TRBD2; CDR3: CASSHLGREKRDTQYF; DNA: TGCGCCAGCAGCCATTTGGGGAGGGAGAAACGTGATACGCAGTATTTT
size: few; J: TRBJ2-5; V: TRBV5-1; D: NA; CDR3: CASSLTRNQETQYF; DNA: TGCGCCAGCAGCTTAACGCGGAACCAAGAGACCCAGTACTTC
size: few; J: TRBJ2-5; V: TRBV12-3/TRBV12-4; D: NA; CDR3: CASSLGLTVLSEETQYF; DNA: TGTGCCAGCAGTTTAGGTTTGACTGTTCTCTCCGAAGAGACCCAGTACTTC
size: NA; J: TRBJ2-1; V: TRBV13; D: TRBD2; CDR3: CASSLRTSGDSYNEQFF; DNA: TGTGCCAGCAGCTTACGGACTAGCGGGGACTCCTACAATGAGCAGTTCTTC